A selection of T cell receptor beta chains follows, all from one sample in a study of cytomegalovirus exposure and HLA in healthy donors. Repertoires were generated with immunoSEQ multiplex PCR, while TCRdb's copy carries only in-frame clones and drops some. This sample carries about 82,000 clones, about 92% of them seen once, and the ten largest clones take roughly 0.62%. Specimen: PBMCs. The receptors were sampled from a man younger than 35 in good health and CMV-seronegative. The CDR3 runs from the conserved cysteine through the conserved F or W. A D gene is named only where the DNA matches it firmly. The size entry is marked missing in some rows and otherwise reads once, few, many or a size class.

d_call	v_call	cdr3_length	clone_size	j_call	cdr3_aa	cdr3_nt
NA	TRBV7-6	16	NA	TRBJ2-5	CASSLSPYPNTETQYF	TGTGCCAGCAGCTTATCACCCTACCCGAATACCGAGACCCAGTACTTC
NA	TRBV4-2	14	NA	TRBJ2-7	CASSNGQGSNEQYF	TGTGCCAGCAGTAACGGCCAGGGAAGTAACGAGCAGTACTTC
TRBD1	TRBV7-9	13	NA	TRBJ1-5	CASSRQGDQPQHF	TGTGCCAGCAGTCGACAGGGGGATCAGCCCCAGCATTTT
NA	TRBV28	11	few	TRBJ2-7	CASSLTGEQYF	TGTGCCAGCAGCTTAACAGGCGAGCAGTACTTC
TRBD1	TRBV5-1	17	NA	TRBJ2-5	CASSTSGTGGGEITQYF	TGCGCCAGCAGCACCTCTGGGACAGGGGGTGGGGAGATAACCCAGTACTTC
NA	TRBV5-1	14	NA	TRBJ2-5	CASSVLALQETQYF	TGCGCCAGCAGCGTACTAGCTCTCCAAGAGACCCAGTACTTC
TRBD1	TRBV6-6	15	NA	TRBJ2-7	CASRDTGTGYYEQYF	TGTGCCAGCAGAGATACCGGGACAGGGTATTACGAGCAGTACTTC
NA	TRBV5-1	15	NA	TRBJ2-7	CASSLDLGSKVEQYF	TGCGCCAGCAGCTTGGATCTAGGATCTAAGGTAGAGCAGTACTTC
NA	TRBV6-5	14	NA	TRBJ2-3	CASSPQTATDTQYF	TGTGCCAGCAGTCCTCAGACTGCCACAGATACGCAGTATTTT
NA	TRBV6-1	13	once	TRBJ2-7	CASTTAGGYEQYF	TGTGCCAGCACCACCGCCGGGGGCTACGAGCAGTACTTC
TRBD2	TRBV6-4	15	NA	TRBJ2-2	CASSERGGNTGELFF	TGTGCCAGCAGTGAGCGGGGGGGCAACACCGGGGAGCTGTTTTTT
TRBD1	TRBV19	16	NA	TRBJ1-1	CASRVTGWTMNTEAFF	TGTGCCAGTAGAGTGACAGGGTGGACCATGAACACTGAAGCTTTCTTT
NA	TRBV5-1	13	NA	TRBJ1-3	CASSLAGTSPIYF	TGCGCCAGCAGCTTGGCAGGGACTTCGCCCATATATTTT
NA	TRBV5-4	13	few	TRBJ1-2	CASRDRGNYGYTF	TGTGCCAGCAGGGACAGAGGGAACTATGGCTACACCTTC
NA	TRBV7-9	13	NA	TRBJ2-7	CASTHGEHYEQYF	TGTGCCAGCACCCACGGAGAGCACTACGAGCAGTACTTC